This TCR beta chain was sequenced for a study of OX40 agonist ivuxolimab in advanced cancers. Sequencing used immunoSEQ multiplex PCR; TCRdb keeps in-frame clones, though not all of them. The repertoire holds 70,000 to 90,000 clones, with under 95% as singletons. The trim removed 5 bases at V and 4 bases at J, leaving 11 bases unmatched. CDR1 MDHEN and CDR2 SYDVKM come from the germline V gene. This CDR3 has 19 amino acids. The sequences come from CD4+ or CD8+ T cells sorted from blood, collected in a trial of the OX40 agonist ivuxolimab. The V and J genes are TRBV28 and TRBJ2-1; 16 bases are a match to TRBD2. This sequence was found in an adult with an advanced solid tumor such as melanoma, head and neck, liver or kidney cancer. Written as DNA, the CDR3 is TGTGCCAGCAGTAGGACCGGGACTAGCGGGAGGGCGGGTTACAATGAGCAGTTCTTC. It translates to CASSRTGTSGRAGYNEQFF. The variable domain in full, completed from reference TRBV28 and TRBJ2-1, reads DVKVTQSSRYLVKRTGEKVFLECVQDMDHENMFWYRQDPGLGLRLIYFSYDVKMKEKGDIPEGYSVSREKKERFSLILESASTNQTSMYLCASSRTGTSGRAGYNEQFFGPGTRLTVL.